This T cell receptor (beta chain) emerged from a study of neurological immune-mediated disorders. On the study more broadly: Multiple sclerosis patients (n ≈ 35) included around 30 with relapsing-remitting and 3 with secondary progressive disease. Overall study findings and caveats: Grouping of repertoires by phylogeny put those of 18 of 34 multiple sclerosis patients into a single related-CDR3 cluster, a possible signature.

V was clipped by 2 bases and J by 4 bases, with 14 bases between them. Germline lookup yields CDR1 LGHNA and CDR2 YSLEER. This CDR3 contains 15 residues. 2 million PBMCs stored at -80 C were the source of the unsorted libraries. The cDNA was produced through 5'RACE with 10-nucleotide random UMIs. TCRdb reprocessed the 5' RACE reads with MiXCR, giving one entry per CDR3 protein. The table has 70,000 or so distinct CDR3 sequences, 2.5% to 4% seen once. This clonotype has ten or more counts. Its target is not known. This rearrangement joins TRBV4-3 to TRBJ1-1; no firm D call. The source material was PBMCs. This sequence originates from a woman aged 45-60 years with multiple sclerosis. Here the CDR3 reads CASSQLRTRPTEAFF. The CDR3 DNA reads TGCGCCAGCAGCCAACTCCGGACCAGACCCACTGAAGCTTTCTTT.